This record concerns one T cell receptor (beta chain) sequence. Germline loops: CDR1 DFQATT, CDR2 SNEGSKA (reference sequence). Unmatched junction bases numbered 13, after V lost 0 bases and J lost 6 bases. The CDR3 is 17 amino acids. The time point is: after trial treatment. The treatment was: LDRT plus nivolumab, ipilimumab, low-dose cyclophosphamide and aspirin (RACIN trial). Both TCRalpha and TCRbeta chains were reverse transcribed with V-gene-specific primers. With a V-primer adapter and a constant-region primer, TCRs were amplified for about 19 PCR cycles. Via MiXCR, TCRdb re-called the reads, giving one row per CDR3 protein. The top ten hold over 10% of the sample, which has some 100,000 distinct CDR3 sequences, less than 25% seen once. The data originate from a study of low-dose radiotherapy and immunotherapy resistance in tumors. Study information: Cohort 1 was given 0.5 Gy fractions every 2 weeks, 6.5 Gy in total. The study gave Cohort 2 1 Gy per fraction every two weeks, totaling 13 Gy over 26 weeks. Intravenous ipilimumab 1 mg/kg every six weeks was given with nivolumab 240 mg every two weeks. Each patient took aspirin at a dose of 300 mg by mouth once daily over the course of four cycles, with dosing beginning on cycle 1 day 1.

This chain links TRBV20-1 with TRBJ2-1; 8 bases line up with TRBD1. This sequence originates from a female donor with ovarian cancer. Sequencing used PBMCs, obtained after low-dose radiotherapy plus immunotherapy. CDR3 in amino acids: CSARDREGRGRVNEQFF. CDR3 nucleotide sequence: TGCAGTGCTAGAGATCGTGAGGGCAGGGGGCGGGTCAATGAGCAGTTCTTC.